This T cell receptor beta chain was found in a study of radiotherapy plus CTLA-4 blockade in lung cancer. Findings and caveats of the study: Expansion in blood of tumor-derived TCR clones was seen after radiotherapy plus ipilimumab. The best predictor of response was reported to be early blood T cell clone dynamics, with interferon-beta.

About this clone itself: Its antigen is still unknown.

Clones were sequenced by immunoSEQ multiplex PCR, and TCRdb holds only the in-frame ones, with some missing. Of 70,000 to 90,000 clones listed, over 65% are singletons. Patients in the study, people with chemo-refractory metastatic non-small-cell lung cancer, received focal radiation plus ipilimumab CTLA-4 blockade. This receptor was obtained from a human donor with non-small cell lung cancer who had a complete response to radiotherapy plus ipilimumab. The sample was peripheral blood, taken from a patient treated with radiotherapy plus ipilimumab.

CDR3 bases: TGTGCCAGTCAGGGAGGGGCCTATGGCTACACCTTC. Its protein product is CASQGGAYGYTF. This chain uses TRBV19 with TRBJ1-2; a weak D match, TRBD1 (5 bases). Deletions cut 8 bases from V and 4 bases from J, with 11 bases between. Looked up from germline, CDR1 is LNHDA and CDR2 is SQIVND (reference sequence). The CDR3 is made up of 12 amino acids.